Listed below are T cell receptor beta chains from one sample, sequenced in a study of HIV-infected patients and healthy controls. TCRdb processed the 5' RACE reads anew with MiXCR; each CDR3 protein has one entry. The profile shows approximately 2,000 distinct CDR3 sequences, 14% of them singletons. Sequences were derived from blood, sampled during antiretroviral therapy. The receptors come from an adult with HIV infection. The CDR3 runs from the conserved cysteine through the conserved F or W. Each record gives: D gene, clone size, V gene, J gene, CDR3 length, CDR3 protein, CDR3 DNA. D genes are given only for firm matches. Rows may omit the clone size; those that give it use once, few, many or a size class.

D: -; size: medium-sized; V: TRBV7-2; J: TRBJ1-4; length: 15; CDR3: CASSAGGEINEKLFF; DNA: TGTGCCAGCAGCGCGGGGGGGGAGATTAATGAAAAACTGTTTTTT
D: -; size: few; V: TRBV27; J: TRBJ2-3; length: 13; CDR3: CASRLASGNTQYF; DNA: TGTGCCAGCAGACTAGCTTCCGGGAATACGCAGTATTTT
D: TRBD1; size: medium-sized; V: TRBV27; J: TRBJ1-2; length: 15; CDR3: CASSKTGGNSHGYTF; DNA: TGTGCCAGCAGTAAGACAGGGGGCAACAGCCATGGCTACACCTTC
D: TRBD2; size: medium-sized; V: TRBV19; J: TRBJ2-5; length: 14; CDR3: CASKGLAGGETQYF; DNA: TGTGCCAGTAAGGGACTAGCGGGAGGAGAGACCCAGTACTTC
D: -; size: medium-sized; V: TRBV20-1; J: TRBJ2-2; length: 13; CDR3: CSASNGNTGELFF; DNA: TGCAGTGCTAGCAACGGGAACACCGGGGAGCTGTTTTTT
D: -; size: few; V: TRBV4-3; J: TRBJ2-7; length: 12; CDR3: CASSQDAHEQYF; DNA: TGCGCCAGCAGCCAAGATGCCCACGAGCAGTACTTC
D: -; size: medium-sized; V: TRBV15; J: TRBJ2-2; length: 16; CDR3: CATSRDRDTNTGELFF; DNA: TGTGCCACCAGCAGAGATCGGGACACCAACACCGGGGAGCTGTTTTTT
D: -; size: medium-sized; V: TRBV11-3; J: TRBJ2-1; length: 12; CDR3: CATAGSSHEQFF; DNA: TGTGCCACCGCGGGGTCTTCTCATGAGCAGTTCTTC
D: -; size: medium-sized; V: TRBV5-6; J: TRBJ1-5; length: 15; CDR3: CASSLMSDSNQPQHF; DNA: TGTGCCAGCAGCTTGATGTCGGATAGCAATCAGCCCCAGCATTTT
D: -; size: -; V: TRBV5-4; J: TRBJ1-1; length: 14; CDR3: CASISGALNTEAFF; DNA: TGTGCCAGCATCTCAGGGGCCCTGAACACTGAAGCTTTCTTT
D: -; size: medium-sized; V: TRBV29-1; J: TRBJ1-2; length: 11; CDR3: CSVEENYGYTF; DNA: TGCAGCGTTGAGGAAAACTATGGCTACACCTTC
D: TRBD2; size: medium-sized; V: TRBV4-3; J: TRBJ2-4; length: 17; CDR3: CASSQDVAGSAKNIQYF; DNA: TGCGCCAGCAGCCAAGACGTAGCGGGATCAGCCAAAAACATTCAGTACTTC
D: -; size: medium-sized; V: TRBV7-2; J: TRBJ2-6; length: 14; CDR3: CASGQGLGANVLTF; DNA: TGTGCCAGCGGGCAGGGGCTTGGGGCCAACGTCCTGACTTTC
D: TRBD1; size: medium-sized; V: TRBV28; J: TRBJ1-1; length: 15; CDR3: CASGDRGLDITEAFF; DNA: TGTGCCAGCGGTGACAGGGGGCTAGATATCACTGAAGCTTTCTTT
D: -; size: medium-sized; V: TRBV29-1; J: TRBJ1-4; length: 14; CDR3: CSVVVSMLGEKLFF; DNA: TGCAGCGTTGTGGTTTCCATGCTCGGTGAAAAACTGTTTTTT
D: TRBD2; size: -; V: TRBV29-1; J: TRBJ2-5; length: 16; CDR3: CSVDGGWLAGVSTQYF; DNA: TGCAGCGTTGATGGTGGCTGGCTAGCGGGAGTCTCGACCCAGTACTTC
D: TRBD1; size: medium-sized; V: TRBV3-1; J: TRBJ1-5; length: 15; CDR3: CASSQEQGAWQPQHF; DNA: TGTGCCAGCAGCCAAGAACAGGGGGCTTGGCAGCCCCAGCATTTT
D: -; size: medium-sized; V: TRBV12-5; J: TRBJ1-5; length: 11; CDR3: CASGPNQPQHF; DNA: TGTGCTAGTGGCCCGAATCAGCCCCAGCATTTT
D: -; size: -; V: TRBV20-1; J: TRBJ1-1; length: 16; CDR3: CSARDTVGARSTEAFF; DNA: TGCAGTGCTAGAGATACAGTGGGCGCAAGGTCCACTGAAGCTTTCTTT
D: -; size: medium-sized; V: TRBV12-3/TRBV12-4; J: TRBJ2-1; length: 13; CDR3: CASSLGGPNEQFF; DNA: TGTGCCAGCAGTTTAGGGGGTCCCAATGAGCAGTTCTTC
D: TRBD1; size: many; V: TRBV4-2; J: TRBJ1-6; length: 15; CDR3: CASSQPRGSDSPLHF; DNA: TGTGCCAGCAGCCAACCCAGGGGGTCGGATTCACCCCTCCACTTT
D: TRBD2; size: few; V: TRBV4-3; J: TRBJ2-3; length: 17; CDR3: CASSQVPSSGRPDTQYF; DNA: TGCGCCAGCAGCCAAGTCCCCTCGAGCGGGAGGCCAGATACGCAGTATTTT
D: -; size: medium-sized; V: TRBV29-1; J: TRBJ2-3; length: 15; CDR3: CSVEDWNPSTDTQYF; DNA: TGCAGCGTTGAAGATTGGAACCCTAGCACAGATACGCAGTATTTT
D: TRBD1; size: -; V: TRBV29-1; J: TRBJ1-2; length: 14; CDR3: CSVVIGGEGYVYTF; DNA: TGCAGCGTGGTTATAGGGGGCGAAGGTTACGTCTACACCTTC
D: -; size: medium-sized; V: TRBV18; J: TRBJ2-7; length: 14; CDR3: CASSPRAEYYEQYF; DNA: TGTGCCAGCTCACCCCGAGCAGAGTACTACGAGCAGTACTTC
D: TRBD2; size: many; V: TRBV19; J: TRBJ2-3; length: 15; CDR3: CASSMREKSTDTQYF; DNA: TGTGCCAGTAGTATGCGGGAGAAGAGCACAGATACGCAGTATTTT
D: TRBD2; size: medium-sized; V: TRBV7-2; J: TRBJ2-1; length: 23; CDR3: CASSAPGQGTGLAGGPSYNEQFF; DNA: TGTGCCAGCAGCGCGCCGGGACAGGGTACGGGACTAGCGGGAGGGCCGTCCTACAATGAGCAGTTCTTC
D: -; size: medium-sized; V: TRBV7-8; J: TRBJ2-2; length: 13; CDR3: CASRGGTTGELFF; DNA: TGTGCCAGCAGGGGGGGGACAACCGGGGAGCTGTTTTTT